The 18 T cell receptor beta chains in this list originate from one sample, sequenced in a study of CD8 T cells in ankylosing spondylitis. Study-wide points: Seemingly characteristic of ankylosing spondylitis blood was a TCR beta motif consisting of 7 or 8 highly homologous variants.

Antigen specificity for these receptors is unknown. MiXCR, applied by TCRdb to the 5' RACE reads, yields one record per CDR3 protein. The top ten clones hold approximately 0.97% of a sample with fewer than 450,000 distinct CDR3 sequences, approximately 17% of them seen once. Sequenced input: blood, either unsorted or a sorted T cell fraction (not recorded which). These receptors all stem from a male donor with ankylosing spondylitis.

The chain couples TRBV5-1 to TRBJ2-7, with 10 nucleotides matching TRBD2. CDR3 length: 15 amino acids. The germline CDR1 and CDR2 sequences are SGHRS and YFSETQ. V lost 0 bases, J lost 6 bases, and 6 bases stayed unmatched. This CDR3 reads CASSLGTSGVTEQYF. The CDR3 coding sequence is TGCGCCAGCAGCTTGGGTACTAGCGGGGTTACCGAGCAGTACTTC.

This clonotype was counted a few times. The V gene is TRBV5-1, the J gene TRBJ2-2; tentatively, D is TRBD2 (6 bases). CDR3 size: 16 residues. Looked up from germline, CDR1 is SGHRS and CDR2 is YFSETQ. V was shortened by 1 base and J by 4 bases, with 14 bases between the two germline ends. CDR3: CASSLRLAQSTGELFF. CDR3 nucleotide sequence: TGCGCCAGCAGCTTGAGGCTAGCGCAGAGCACCGGGGAGCTGTTTTTT.

The chain joins TRBV25-1 to TRBJ2-2; D not resolved. The CDR3 covers 15 residues. Trimming pared 6 bases from V and 4 bases from J, leaving 15 bases between. Per the germline V gene, CDR1 is MGHDK and CDR2 is SYGVNS. DNA for the CDR3: TGTGCCAGCAGCCAAAGCAGGTCGGGCACCGGGGAGCTGTTTTTT. Its translation is CASSQSRSGTGELFF.

J is TRBJ2-3 and V is TRBV6-2 or TRBV6-3; 11 bases align to TRBD2. The trim removed 6 bases at V and 0 bases at J, leaving 2 bases unmatched. The CDR3 covers 15 residues. Germline CDR1 and CDR2: MNHEY and SVGEGT. CDR3 region: CASRPSGGSTDTQYF. As DNA, the CDR3 is TGTGCCAGCAGGCCTAGCGGGGGGAGCACAGATACGCAGTATTTT.

This clonotype was counted only a few times. J is TRBJ2-1 and V is TRBV6-2 or TRBV6-3; 10 bases agree with TRBD2. Germline CDR1 and CDR2: MNHEY and SVGEGT. The V and J ends lost 6 bases and 5 bases, in that order; junction bases with no gene match: 7. The CDR3 sequence is 15 residues long. The DNA of the CDR3 is TGTGCCAGCAGCCAGCCTAGCGGGAGCCACAATGAGCAGTTCTTC. Translated, it gives CASSQPSGSHNEQFF.

The table lists this clonotype with a few counts. The chain recombines TRBV15 with TRBJ2-5; either TRBD1 or TRBD2 may supply D (5 bases each). Trimming removed 1 base from V and 5 bases from J, with 14 bases in between. This CDR3 comprises 15 residues. From germline, CDR1 is LNHNV and CDR2 YYDKDF (reference sequence). The CDR3 DNA reads TGTGCCACCAGCAGAGCCACTACCTGGGGGGAGACCCAGTACTTC. It yields the protein CATSRATTWGETQYF.

This clonotype was seen a few times. The V call is TRBV20-1, the J call TRBJ2-1; D possibly uses TRBD1 or TRBD2 (5 bases each). CDR1 and CDR2 from the germline V gene are DFQATT and SNEGSKA (reference sequence). Trimming took 0 bases from V and 0 from J, leaving 12 bases between them. The length of the CDR3 is 16 residues. The CDR3 sequence is CSARDRGRDSYNEQFF. For the CDR3, the DNA is TGCAGTGCTAGAGATCGGGGCAGAGACTCCTACAATGAGCAGTTCTTC.

The rearrangement joins TRBV9 to TRBJ1-3, with D possibly being TRBD1 (6 bases). Germline V lookup: CDR1 SGDLS, CDR2 YYNGEE. V was pared by 1 base and J by 4 bases, with 9 bases between. CDR3 size: 14 residues. This CDR3 is CASSVQGRGNTIYF. CDR3 coding DNA: TGTGCCAGCAGCGTACAGGGGAGAGGAAACACCATATATTTT.

This clonotype was seen a few times. The chain employs TRBV6-1 and TRBJ2-3; D remains ambiguous. Trimming left V 5 bases short and J 2 bases short, with 17 bases between. Per germline, CDR1 MNHNS and CDR2 SASEGT. CDR3 length: 16 residues. DNA of the CDR3: TGTGCCAGCAGTCAAGTGAGTGGGGTGACCACAGATACGCAGTATTTT. Its protein is CASSQVSGVTTDTQYF.

V and J are TRBV10-3 and TRBJ2-1; 11 positions match TRBD2. The junction had 9 bases not matched to a gene; V was cut back by 6 bases and J by 8 bases. Per germline, CDR1 ENHRY and CDR2 SYGVKD. This CDR3 has 15 residues. This chain's CDR3 is CAIRELAGGPYEQFF. CDR3 DNA: TGTGCCATCAGAGAATTAGCGGGAGGGCCCTATGAGCAGTTCTTC.

The chain carries TRBV30 and TRBJ2-7; tentatively, D is TRBD1 (6 bases). The CDR3 length is 11 residues. Looked up from germline, CDR1 is GTSNPN and CDR2 is SVGIG (reference sequence). V dropped 5 bases and J dropped 4 bases, with 9 bases sitting between them. The CDR3 region is CAWGRGYEQYF. The CDR3 DNA reads TGTGCCTGGGGAAGGGGGTACGAGCAGTACTTC.

J is TRBJ2-5 and V is TRBV4-1; TRBD2 matches at 13 bases. The CDR3 is made up of 17 amino acids. In germline, CDR1 is MGHRA, CDR2 YSYEKL. After removal of 4 bases from V and 2 bases from J, the junction contained 7 bases not matched to a gene. In DNA form, the CDR3 reads TGCGCCAGCAGCCCCCATGGGGGACTAGCGGGACAAGAGACCCAGTACTTC. Encoded protein: CASSPHGGLAGQETQYF.

The chain uses TRBV15 and TRBJ1-4, with D unclear. In germline, CDR1 is LNHNV, CDR2 YYDKDF (reference sequence). V lost 2 bases, J lost 8 bases, and 6 bases lay in between. The CDR3 is 12 residues long. Here the CDR3 reads CATSRLREKLFF. CDR3 nucleotides: TGTGCCACCAGCAGATTGAGGGAAAAACTGTTTTTT. Combining the CDR3 with reference TRBV15 and TRBJ1-4 gives the whole variable domain DAMVIQNPRYQVTQFGKPVTLSCSQTLNHNVMYWYQQKSSQAPKLLFHYYDKDFNNEADTPDNFQSRRPNTSFCFLDIRSPGLGDTAMYLCATSRLREKLFFGSGTQLSVL.

The J gene is TRBJ1-1, the V gene TRBV20-1, with D perhaps matching TRBD1 (5 bases). The V gene's germline CDR1 is DFQATT and CDR2 SNEGSKA (reference sequence). The CDR3 runs to 12 residues. V gave up 5 bases and J gave up 3 bases, with 10 bases separating them. The CDR3 coding sequence is TGCAGTGCTCAGGGAGCGGACACTGAAGCTTTCTTT. It specifies CSAQGADTEAFF.

This clonotype has only a few counts. J is TRBJ1-5 and V is TRBV6-5; D ambiguous. Trimming took 2 bases from V and 4 from J, leaving 9 bases between them. The CDR3 consists of 14 residues. Germline CDR1 and CDR2: MNHEY and SVGAGI. CDR3 DNA: TGTGCCAGCAGTTACGGACGGAATAATCAGCCCCAGCATTTT. Translated: CASSYGRNNQPQHF.

This clonotype was detected many times. The rearrangement links TRBV7-2 to TRBJ1-5; D gene unclear. V was pared by 5 bases and J by 6 bases, with 14 bases between. The CDR3 covers 14 residues. Germline V gives CDR1 SGHTA, CDR2 FQGNSA. The CDR3 nucleotides read TGTGCCAGCAGCCCACCGGGAAGCCCTCAGCCCCAGCATTTT. This encodes CASSPPGSPQPQHF.

A few counts support this clonotype. CDR3 DNA: TGTGCCAAGTTCAGGGGGGTTCGTAACTATGGCTACACCTTC. Amino acids: CAKFRGVRNYGYTF. The J gene is TRBJ1-2, the V gene TRBV27; 7 nucleotides line up with TRBD1. Trimming took 10 bases from V and 1 from J; bases not matched to a gene: 9. The CDR3 runs to 14 residues. Germline V gene sequence: CDR1 MNHEY, CDR2 SMNVEV (reference sequence).

This clonotype came up a few times. The chain is built from TRBV24-1 and TRBJ1-1; D is uncertain. Germline CDR1 and CDR2: KGHDR and SFDVKD. This CDR3 is built from 13 residues. V shed 3 bases and J shed 3 bases, with 7 bases lying between them. The CDR3 DNA is TGTGCCACCAGTGATGCGGGCCACACTGAAGCTTTCTTT. Translating it yields CATSDAGHTEAFF.